A selection of T cell receptor beta chains follows, all from one sample in a study of identical twins. TCRdb re-analysed the 5' RACE reads in MiXCR, keeping a single row per CDR3 protein. Among approximately 220,000 distinct CDR3 sequences listed, roughly 7.5% were seen once. These data also formed part of another study, on yellow fever vaccine responses in identical twins.

Sequenced material: CD8+ T cells sorted from blood. The receptors shown here come from a woman younger than 35 in good health. Both conserved end residues are part of each CDR3. The order of the fields is D gene, V gene, clone size, J gene, CDR3 DNA, CDR3 protein. The D gene is left open where the match is weak. Clone size is shown for a subset of rows, as once, few, many or a class of expanded clone.

NA	TRBV20-1	NA	TRBJ1-2	TGCAGTGCTAGGTCCTATGGCTACACCTTC	CSARSYGYTF
NA	TRBV24-1	many	TRBJ2-5	TGTGCCACCAGTGTCGACGATCAGCAAGAGACCCAGTACTTC	CATSVDDQQETQYF
NA	TRBV6-4	many	TRBJ2-1	TGTGCCAGCAGTGACTGGTCTAACAATGAGCAGTTCTTC	CASSDWSNNEQFF
NA	TRBV6-5	NA	TRBJ2-3	TGTGCCAGCCAAGGGATCACAGATACGCAGTATTTT	CASQGITDTQYF
TRBD2	TRBV27	few	TRBJ2-3	TGTGCCAGCAGTTTCCAGCGGGAGGGTGACGATACGCAGTATTTT	CASSFQREGDDTQYF
TRBD1	TRBV9	few	TRBJ2-2	TGTGCCAGCAGCGTTTCCGGGACAGCGAACACCGGGGAGCTGTTTTTT	CASSVSGTANTGELFF
NA	TRBV5-1	few	TRBJ2-5	TGCGCCAGCAGCTTGGAGGTGGCCTTTCAAGAGACCCAGTACTTC	CASSLEVAFQETQYF
NA	TRBV6-1	many	TRBJ1-2	TGTGCCAGCTTTAGTGAGACAGGTCCATGGGGCGGCTACACCTTC	CASFSETGPWGGYTF
NA	TRBV27	NA	TRBJ2-2	TGTGCCAGCAGTCCTCTGAGCGGGGAGCTGTTTTTT	CASSPLSGELFF
NA	TRBV6-5	NA	TRBJ2-7	TGTGCCAGCAGTTCGACCCCCTCGGGTCCCTACGAGCAGTACTTC	CASSSTPSGPYEQYF
TRBD2	TRBV15	many	TRBJ2-1	TGTGCCACCAGCAGAGATAGGACTAGCGGCTACAATGAGCAGTTCTTC	CATSRDRTSGYNEQFF
NA	TRBV7-9	few	TRBJ1-2	TGTGCCAGCAGGAAGGGGGGGTTAAACTATGGCTACACCTTC	CASRKGGLNYGYTF
TRBD1	TRBV2	NA	TRBJ2-7	TGTGCCAGCAGTCACCTATCGGGGACAGGGGCACGGGGGGCAACCTACGAGCAGTACTTC	CASSHLSGTGARGATYEQYF
NA	TRBV6-1	NA	TRBJ1-3	TGTGCCAGCAGCCCAGGACAGGGAAACACCATATATTTT	CASSPGQGNTIYF
NA	TRBV3-1	many	TRBJ2-3	TGTGCCAGCAGCCAAGGAGCTAGCGCGATGACAGATACGCAGTATTTT	CASSQGASAMTDTQYF
TRBD1	TRBV6-5	NA	TRBJ2-2	TGTGCCAGCAGTTACTCTGACAGGGCTAACTTTGACACCGGGGAGCTGTTTTTT	CASSYSDRANFDTGELFF
TRBD2	TRBV18	NA	TRBJ2-1	TGTGCCAGCTCACCAAGGGGTCCGACTAGCGGAGCCAACAATGAGCAGTTCTTC	CASSPRGPTSGANNEQFF
NA	TRBV7-9	many	TRBJ2-7	TGTGCCAGCAGCTTTCCAGGCTACGAGCAGTACTTC	CASSFPGYEQYF
NA	TRBV11-2	few	TRBJ2-1	TGTGCCAGCAGCTTAGATCTATCTAGGGATGAGCAGTTCTTC	CASSLDLSRDEQFF
NA	TRBV27	NA	TRBJ2-3	TGTGCCAGCAGTTTACTCAGGAGAGATACGCAGTATTTT	CASSLLRRDTQYF
NA	TRBV10-3	many	TRBJ2-7	TGTGCCATCAGTGACCGCGGGGGCATGGGGGCCTACGAGCAGTACTTC	CAISDRGGMGAYEQYF
NA	TRBV4-1	many	TRBJ2-1	TGCGCCAGCAGCCAAGATGTAGGAGGTTTCAATGAGCAGTTCTTC	CASSQDVGGFNEQFF
TRBD2	TRBV25-1	many	TRBJ2-2	TGTGCCAGCAGTGAATACGGACTAGCCGGGGAGCTGTTTTTT	CASSEYGLAGELFF
NA	TRBV27	few	TRBJ2-3	TGTGCCAGCGGGGGACACACAGATACGCAGTATTTT	CASGGHTDTQYF
NA	TRBV4-1	few	TRBJ2-7	TGCGCCAGCAGCCAAGATTCGGGACTGCCGAACTACGAGCAGTACTTC	CASSQDSGLPNYEQYF
NA	TRBV27	few	TRBJ2-1	TGTGCCAGCGCAGGGTTTGGCGGGTCTGAGCAGTTCTTC	CASAGFGGSEQFF
NA	TRBV7-9	NA	TRBJ1-1	TGTGCCAGCAGCTTAAGGGAGGACCATGAAGCTTTCTTT	CASSLREDHEAFF
NA	TRBV7-6	few	TRBJ2-3	TGTGCCAGCAGCTTAGAAGGAGCGGGCCTCACAGATACGCAGTATTTT	CASSLEGAGLTDTQYF
NA	TRBV6-6	few	TRBJ2-7	TGTGCCAGCAGTTCCGGACCGTACTACGAGCAGTACTTC	CASSSGPYYEQYF
NA	TRBV7-9	many	TRBJ2-7	TGTGCCAGCAGCTTAGATGAAGACAGACCCTACGAGCAGTACTTC	CASSLDEDRPYEQYF
TRBD2	TRBV5-1	few	TRBJ2-2	TGCGCCAGCAAGGCTAGCGGGTTCGGATTCACCGGGGAGCTGTTTTTT	CASKASGFGFTGELFF
NA	TRBV28	NA	TRBJ2-1	TGTGCCAGCAGTCCGGGTCTCTCCTACAATGTGCAGTTCTTC	CASSPGLSYNVQFF
TRBD1	TRBV12-3/TRBV12-4	few	TRBJ2-5	TGTGCCAGCAATACCGGGACAGGGGGCCCCCGGGAAGAGACCCAGTACTTC	CASNTGTGGPREETQYF
NA	TRBV4-1	many	TRBJ2-1	TGCGCCAGCAGCCAAGATGGAGTTGGTGAGCAGTTCTTC	CASSQDGVGEQFF
NA	TRBV28	NA	TRBJ2-3	TGTGCCAGCAGTTTGGGGACAAGCTCCCTACCAGATACGCAGTATTTT	CASSLGTSSLPDTQYF
NA	TRBV20-1	NA	TRBJ2-1	TGCAGTGCTAGAGATCCCGGCACTCACTACAATGAGCAGTTCTTC	CSARDPGTHYNEQFF
TRBD1	TRBV12-3/TRBV12-4	few	TRBJ1-4	TGTGCCAGCAGCCCTTTCTTACAGGGGTACTTGGATGAAAAACTGTTTTTT	CASSPFLQGYLDEKLFF
NA	TRBV20-1	NA	TRBJ2-1	TGCAGTGCTAGAGAAAAGGACAGTTACAATGAGCAGTTCTTC	CSAREKDSYNEQFF
TRBD2	TRBV6-5	NA	TRBJ2-1	TGTGCCAGCAGTTACGGAACGGCTAGCGGGGGGCAGTTCTTC	CASSYGTASGGQFF